Listed here are 9 T cell receptor beta chains from one sample, sequenced in a study of beta chain features in type 1 diabetes. Expressed TCRB transcripts were sequenced because the isolated RNA had all been reverse transcribed beforehand. Here immunoSEQ multiplex PCR was the method, and the copy in TCRdb shows in-frame clones only, minus some. Among under 400,000 clones listed, approximately 14% were seen once. Sequenced: central memory CD4+ T cells from blood. The origin of the receptors is a man aged 25 to 40 in good health.

The rearrangement uses TRBV6-6 and TRBJ1-4; tentative D call: TRBD1 (5 bases). Trimming removed 7 bases at V and 8 bases at J, with 20 bases between. The CDR3 has 15 residues. Germline loops: CDR1 MNHNY, CDR2 SVGAGI (reference sequence). The CDR3 nucleotides read TGTGCCAGCACCAGTCCGGACACCCTGGGAGAAAAACTGTTTTTT. It codes for CASTSPDTLGEKLFF.

The chain employs TRBV7-2 and TRBJ2-5; 7 bases are shared with TRBD1. Losses at the gene ends were 4 bases for V and 2 bases for J; bases not matched to a gene: 4. CDR1 SGHTA and CDR2 FQGNSA come from the germline V gene. The CDR3 runs 14 residues. The CDR3 sequence is CASSWDSTQETQYF. CDR3 DNA: TGTGCCAGCAGCTGGGACAGTACACAAGAGACCCAGTACTTC. Variable domain in full (rest from reference TRBV7-2 and TRBJ2-5): GAGVSQSPSNKVTEKGKDVELRCDPISGHTALYWYRQSLGQGLEFLIYFQGNSAPDKSGLPSDRFSAERTGGSVSTLTIQRTQQEDSAVYLCASSWDSTQETQYFGPGTRLLVL.

This chain uses TRBV7-8 with TRBJ1-2; unclear D gene. CDR3 size: 12 residues. Germline CDR1 is SGHVS and CDR2 is FQNEAQ. V was shortened by 3 bases and J by 11 bases, with 13 bases between the two germline ends. The chain's CDR3 is CASSFPRLEYTF. DNA for the CDR3: TGTGCCAGCAGCTTCCCCAGACTGGAATACACCTTC.

This clone has just a few counts. The V and J genes are TRBV4-1 and TRBJ1-1; D gene ambiguous. This CDR3 region has 15 residues. The V end was cut by 2 bases, the J end by 4 bases, with 14 bases between. CDR1 and CDR2 from the germline V gene are MGHRA and YSYEKL. DNA for the CDR3: TGCGCCAGCAGCCAAAAAGAGACCCAAGGCACTGAAGCTTTCTTT. This translates into CASSQKETQGTEAFF.

Remarks on this clone: This CDR3 fails to terminate in the conserved phenylalanine or tryptophan, so it likely reflects a read error. J is TRBJ1-1 and V is TRBV29-1; perhaps TRBD1 as D (6 bases). Trimming left V 7 bases short and J 1 base short, with 10 bases between. CDR1 SQVTM and CDR2 ANQGSEA come from the germline V gene. This CDR3 has 12 residues. The CDR3 coding sequence is TGCAGCGGGGGGCATTCGAACACTGAAGCTTTCCTT. Residues: CSGGHSNTEAFL.

This clone was detected a few times. The gene calls are TRBV21-1 and TRBJ2-7; TRBD1 is taken as the D call from the table, unchecked against the DNA. TRBV21-1 is a pseudogene segment. CDR3 size: 17 residues. Written as DNA, the CDR3 is TGTGCCAGCAGCAAAGGGGGCCAGATCTCAACCCCCTACGAGCAGTACGTC. This translates into CASSKGGQISTPYEQYV.

The chain uses TRBV6-1 and TRBJ1-5; D perhaps matches TRBD1 (6 bases). The germline CDR1 and CDR2 sequences are MNHNS and SASEGT. The V end was cut by 3 bases, the J end by 5 bases, with 11 bases between. The CDR3 length is 14 residues. CDR3 protein: CASSEGGGDQPQHF. The CDR3 DNA sequence: TGTGCCAGCAGTGAGGGAGGGGGAGATCAGCCCCAGCATTTT.

At least ten counts were recorded for this clone. The chain employs TRBV7-2 and TRBJ2-5; perhaps TRBD2 as D (6 bases). Between the trimmed V and J ends, which lost 5 bases and 2 bases, there was a span of 12 bases. Germline CDR1 and CDR2: SGHTA and FQGNSA. The CDR3 is 14 amino acids. CDR3 in amino acids: CASSPGLTQETQYF. Here the CDR3 DNA reads TGTGCCAGCAGCCCAGGACTAACGCAAGAGACCCAGTACTTC.

J is TRBJ2-3 and V is TRBV7-2, with a possible D match to TRBD2 (5 bases). This CDR3 is built from 19 residues. V dropped 2 bases and J dropped 2 bases, with 23 bases sitting between them. Germline lookup yields CDR1 SGHTA and CDR2 FQGNSA. The CDR3 DNA reads TGTGCCAGCAGCTTAAGAAGTGGTACTAGATGGGGATCCACAGATACGCAGTATTTT. Translating it yields CASSLRSGTRWGSTDTQYF. Based on the CDR3 plus reference TRBV7-2 and TRBJ2-3, the full variable domain is GAGVSQSPSNKVTEKGKDVELRCDPISGHTALYWYRQSLGQGLEFLIYFQGNSAPDKSGLPSDRFSAERTGGSVSTLTIQRTQQEDSAVYLCASSLRSGTRWGSTDTQYFGPGTRLTVL.